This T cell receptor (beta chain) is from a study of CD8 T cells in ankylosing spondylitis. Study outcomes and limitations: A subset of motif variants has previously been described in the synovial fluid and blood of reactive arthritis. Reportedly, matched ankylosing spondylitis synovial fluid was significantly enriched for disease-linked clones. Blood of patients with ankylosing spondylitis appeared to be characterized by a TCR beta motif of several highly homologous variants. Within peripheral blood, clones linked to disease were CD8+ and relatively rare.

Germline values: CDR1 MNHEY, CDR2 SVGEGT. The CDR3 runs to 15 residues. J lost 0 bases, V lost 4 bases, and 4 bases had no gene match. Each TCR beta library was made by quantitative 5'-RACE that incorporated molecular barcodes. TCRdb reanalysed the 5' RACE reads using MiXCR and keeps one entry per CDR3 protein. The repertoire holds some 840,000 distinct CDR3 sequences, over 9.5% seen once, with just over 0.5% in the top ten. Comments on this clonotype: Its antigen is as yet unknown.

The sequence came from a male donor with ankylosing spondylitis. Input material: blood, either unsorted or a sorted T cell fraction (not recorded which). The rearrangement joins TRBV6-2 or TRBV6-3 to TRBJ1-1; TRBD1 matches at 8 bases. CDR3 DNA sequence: TGTGCCAGCAGTTCGGGACAGGCGCTGAACACTGAAGCTTTCTTT. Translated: CASSSGQALNTEAFF.